Sequencing of this T cell receptor beta chain was carried out in a study of blood T cell repertoires in COVID-19. Per the original methods: From reference gene primer amplification, estimates of nucleated cell counts were derived. Clones were read by immunoSEQ multiplex PCR, and TCRdb kept only the in-frame ones, dropping some. The V and J calls and the clone size are those of that table, but D and trimming were determined from the DNA. The repertoire includes around 290,000 clones, 86% of them detected once, and approximately 2.4% sits in the top ten. Cohorts were based on clinical histories the participants reported. CDR3 length: 15 residues. The V and J ends lost 9 bases and 5 bases, in that order; junction bases with no gene match: 15. Germline CDR1 and CDR2: LNHDA and SQIVND (reference sequence).

The material sequenced was PBMCs or T cells enriched from blood (not recorded which). V and J are TRBV19 and TRBJ2-5; TRBD2 matches at 7 bases. The receptor was isolated from a woman between 18 and 29 years old who had recovered from COVID-19. The CDR3 DNA reads as TGTGCCAGCTCTAGCGGCGGGGCGACGGAGGAGACCCAGTACTTC. This sequence encodes CASSSGGATEETQYF. The complete variable domain, with remaining parts taken from reference TRBV19 and TRBJ2-5, reads DGGITQSPKYLFRKEGQNVTLSCEQNLNHDAMYWYRQDPGQGLRLIYYSQIVNDFQKGDIAEGYSVSREKKESFPLTVTSAQKNPTAFYLCASSSGGATEETQYFGPGTRLLVL.